The entry below gives a single T cell receptor (beta chain) sequence along with its context. V was cut by 4 bases and J by 3 bases, with 13 bases left in between. Germline lookup yields CDR1 MRHNA and CDR2 SNTAGT. CDR3 length: 15 residues. Assay used: immunoSEQ multiplex PCR; TCRdb lists only in-frame clones, some missing. This sample has around 10,000 clones; over 90% occur once, and the top ten carry about 2.9%. This sample is part of a study of tumor T cells in aggressive B-cell lymphoma. Sequenced: tumor tissue. The gene calls are TRBV6-4 and TRBJ2-1, with a tentative D call TRBD1 (7 bases). The TCR sequence derives from an adult with diffuse large B cell lymphoma. The CDR3 nucleotides are TGTGCCAGCAGTGCTACAGGGGACTTCTACAATGAGCAGTTCTTC. Its translation is CASSATGDFYNEQFF.